This record looks at one T cell receptor (beta chain) sequence and its context. The antigen remains undetermined. The entry originates in a study of T cell repertoires in cytomegalovirus infection. About the study: The public TCR beta signatures pointed to both CMV infection and matching HLA type. General observations from the study: The cumulative frequency of public TCR beta families identified carriers of CMV plus the relevant HLA.

TCRdb reprocessed the reads via MiXCR and lists one record per CDR3 protein. This sample carries 250,000 to 350,000 distinct CDR3 sequences, about 23% of them seen once, and the ten largest clones take roughly 13%. V lost 4 bases and J lost 7, with 10 bases in between. CDR1 and CDR2 (germline): MDHEN, SYDVKM. This CDR3 is built from 12 residues. The sequence derives from a human donor in good health (CMV status not recorded). Some clones in this sample may be carry-over from other donors' samples. Sequenced sample: PBMCs. V and J are TRBV28 and TRBJ2-5, with D possibly TRBD1 on 6 matching bases. As DNA, the CDR3 is TGTGCCAGCAGTTCCCTAGGGGGGACCCAGTACTTC. As protein: CASSSLGGTQYF.